What follows are 4 T cell receptor beta chains derived from one specimen sequenced in a study of T-cell memory formation after mild COVID-19. TCRdb reanalysed the 5' RACE reads using MiXCR and keeps one entry per CDR3 protein. The data show around 7,100 distinct CDR3 sequences, around 58% seen once. Source material: PBMCs or a T cell subset sorted from them (not recorded which). All receptors derive from an adult who had mild COVID-19 (a few samples of this study predate the infection). Cell type and time point are not known.

By sample fraction, this clonotype is medium-sized. The chain is built from TRBV6-5 and TRBJ1-1, with D maybe TRBD1 (5 bases). There are 14 residues in the CDR3. V lost 2 bases and J lost 8, with 15 bases in between. Germline V gene lookup returns CDR1 MNHEY and CDR2 SVGAGI. The chain's CDR3 is CASSYTGRRYEAFF. For the CDR3, the DNA is TGTGCCAGCAGTTACACAGGCCGCCGGTACGAAGCTTTCTTT.

The chain joins TRBV15 to TRBJ2-1; D perhaps matches TRBD2 (5 bases). Trimming stripped 6 bases from V and 7 bases from J, with 13 bases between. Germline CDR1 LNHNV, CDR2 YYDKDF (reference sequence). This CDR3 is built from 13 residues. This CDR3 reads CATRDPPGNEQFF. Here the CDR3 DNA reads TGTGCCACCAGGGACCCACCGGGGAATGAGCAGTTCTTC. Using reference TRBV15 and TRBJ2-1 for the parts outside the CDR3, the full variable domain is DAMVIQNPRYQVTQFGKPVTLSCSQTLNHNVMYWYQQKSSQAPKLLFHYYDKDFNNEADTPDNFQSRRPNTSFCFLDIRSPGLGDTAMYLCATRDPPGNEQFFGPGTRLTVL.

The chain links TRBV7-8 to TRBJ2-1, with 9 bases lining up with TRBD2. V shed 1 base and J 0 bases; nucleotides not matched to a gene: 4. Germline CDR1 SGHVS, CDR2 FQNEAQ. The CDR3 contains 17 residues. This CDR3 reads CASSLEVAGDSYNEQFF. The CDR3 nucleotides are TGTGCCAGCAGCTTAGAGGTAGCGGGAGACTCCTACAATGAGCAGTTCTTC.

By share, this clonotype ranks as medium-sized. V gene TRBV27 combines with J gene TRBJ2-2, with D perhaps TRBD1 (5 bases). V was pared by 4 bases and J by 0 bases, with 18 bases between. Germline CDR1 is MNHEY and CDR2 is SMNVEV (reference sequence). The CDR3 is made up of 18 amino acids. The DNA of the CDR3 is TGTGCCAGCAGTTCTTTTTTTGAGACAGCGACGAACACCGGGGAGCTGTTTTTT. Its translation: CASSSFFETATNTGELFF.